Detailed here is one TCR beta chain. Exclusion of patients followed from uncontrolled infection, other autoimmune disease, pregnancy or lactation. Diagnoses were made from clinical symptoms, serum measures (thyroxine and TRAb), thyroid ultrasound and orbital computed tomography. CDR1 is SGHTA, CDR2 FQGTGA, per germline. There are 17 residues in the CDR3. V lost 1 base, J lost 2 bases, and 18 bases lay in between. The record originates from a study of T cells in Graves' hyperthyroidism and ophthalmopathy. There were TCR beta CDR3 regions amplified from RNA transcripts. RT-PCR in the first round (using the HTBI primer set) targeted the TCR CDR3. Via MiXCR, TCRdb re-called the multiplex PCR reads, giving one row per CDR3 protein. This sample has approximately 570,000 distinct CDR3 sequences, with 15% to 20% found just once.

The rearrangement uses TRBV7-3 and TRBJ2-7, with D tentatively TRBD2 (8 bases). The sequence was collected from a man aged 40-50 years with Graves' ophthalmopathy. The sample taken for sequencing was blood. CDR3 region: CASSLRGRGDRPYEQYF. CDR3 nucleotide sequence: TGTGCCAGCAGCTTAAGGGGGCGGGGGGACAGACCCTACGAGCAGTACTTC.